These 19 T cell receptor beta chains were sequenced from one sample in a study of neurological immune-mediated disorders. TCRdb ran MiXCR on the 5' RACE reads and lists one entry per CDR3 protein. Counted here are about 62,000 distinct CDR3 sequences, around 3.8% occurring once; the ten biggest clones make up 2.2%. Sequencing was performed on PBMCs. These receptors came from a woman between 45 and 65 years old with multiple sclerosis.

In its sample, this clonotype was seen many times. The rearrangement uses TRBV5-1 and TRBJ2-5; 8 nucleotides match TRBD1. This CDR3 is 13 amino acids long. After removal of 4 bases from V and 4 bases from J, the junction contained 3 bases not matched to a gene. CDR1 SGHRS and CDR2 YFSETQ come from the germline V gene. The CDR3 bases are TGCGCCAGCAGCAGACAGGGGTTAGAGACCCAGTACTTC. Translating gives CASSRQGLETQYF.

This clonotype was found many times. The J gene is TRBJ2-7, the V gene TRBV4-3; D possibly corresponds to TRBD2 (6 bases). The CDR3 totals 18 residues. Germline-derived CDR1 and CDR2 are LGHNA and YSLEER. The germline V and J ends were trimmed by 0 bases and 2 bases, with 20 bases remaining between them. CDR3 DNA sequence: TGCGCCAGCAGCCAAGATCGGTCTAGCGATACCCTTCCCTACGAGCAGTACTTC. This translates into CASSQDRSSDTLPYEQYF.

There are many counts of this clonotype. This rearrangement joins TRBV5-1 to TRBJ1-1, with D possibly matching TRBD1 (5 bases). The CDR3 has 14 residues. CDR1 SGHRS and CDR2 YFSETQ come from the germline V gene. The V gene lost 5 bases and the J gene lost 2 bases, with 13 bases spanning the gap. The CDR3 loop reads CASRPGTDNTEAFF. CDR3 nucleotide sequence: TGCGCCAGCAGACCCGGGACTGATAACACTGAAGCTTTCTTT.

This clonotype was counted a few times. The V gene is TRBV5-8, the J gene TRBJ1-1; D might be TRBD1 (5 bases). Germline CDR1 and CDR2: SGHTS and YDEGEE. The CDR3 is made up of 14 amino acids. Trimming removed 7 bases at V and 6 bases at J, with 19 bases between. CDR3 DNA: TGTGCCAGCGGATTGAGAATCTCGGGGGCTGAAGCTTTCTTT. As protein: CASGLRISGAEAFF.

This clonotype has a count of ten or more. V gene TRBV24-1 combines with J gene TRBJ1-2; D ambiguous. Trimming removed 2 bases at V and 4 bases at J, with 7 bases between. The CDR3 runs 13 residues. CDR1 is KGHDR and CDR2 is SFDVKD in the germline V gene. Here the CDR3 reads CATSDWSGYGYTF. The CDR3 DNA reads as TGTGCCACCAGTGATTGGAGCGGCTATGGCTACACCTTC.

This clonotype was seen at least ten times. A junction boundary mismatches the germline segment, possibly from a read error. This chain links TRBV10-3 with TRBJ1-1, with D possibly TRBD1 on 6 matching bases. CDR1 and CDR2 (germline): ENHRY, SYGVKD. The CDR3 is 14 residues long. This CDR3 reads CAIGEAGDHSEAFF. CDR3 nucleotide sequence: TGTGCCATCGGTGAGGCAGGGGATCATTCTGAAGCTTTCTTT.

This sequence joins TRBV20-1 and TRBJ1-5, with D tentatively TRBD1 (5 bases). V lost 3 bases, J lost 7 bases, and 16 bases lay in between. The CDR3 sequence is 14 residues long. CDR1 and CDR2 (germline): DFQATT, SNEGSKA (reference sequence). The CDR3 DNA reads TGCAGTGCTAGGGGGGACGGCCCTCGGCAGCCCCAGCATTTT. The encoded protein is CSARGDGPRQPQHF.

This clonotype was found many times. The chain recombines TRBV29-1 with TRBJ2-2; D is unclear. Germline CDR1 is SQVTM and CDR2 is ANQGSEA. This CDR3 comprises 11 residues. V was pared by 6 bases and J by 1 base, with 3 bases between. DNA for the CDR3: TGCAGCGTGGAGAACACCGGGGAGCTGTTTTTT. This codes for CSVENTGELFF.

Regarding this clonotype: This may be a read error, as it is one base from a much larger clone. The chain uses TRBV5-1 and TRBJ2-7; D call uncertain. Germline V gene data show CDR1 as SGHRS and CDR2 as YFSETQ. There are 12 residues in the CDR3. V was cut by 4 bases and J by 4 bases, with 9 bases left in between. CDR3 bases: TGCGCCAGCAGCAGTAAGGGTTACGAGCAGTACTTC. Translated: CASSSKGYEQYF.

This clonotype was found many times. J is TRBJ1-3 and V is TRBV25-1; D is perhaps TRBD1 (5 bases). V was trimmed by 6 bases and J by 2 bases, leaving 14 bases between them. The CDR3 is made up of 15 amino acids. Germline CDR1 reads MGHDK; CDR2 reads SYGVNS. CDR3 sequence reads: CASSEPGPTGNTIYF. CDR3 coding DNA: TGTGCCAGCAGCGAACCGGGGCCCACTGGAAACACCATATATTTT.

This clonotype was counted at least ten times. The rearrangement links TRBV20-1 to TRBJ2-5, with 9 bases fitting TRBD1. The CDR3 covers 14 residues. J lost 3 bases, V lost 6 bases, and 8 bases had no gene match. The germline V gene encodes CDR1 DFQATT and CDR2 SNEGSKA (reference sequence). CDR3 nucleotide sequence: TGCAGTGCGGATCCGGGACAGGGCGAAGAGACCCAGTACTTC. Translated: CSADPGQGEETQYF.

Ten or more counts support this clonotype. The chain recombines TRBV29-1 with TRBJ2-3; D is undetermined. The CDR3 has 14 residues. Trimming removed 4 bases from V and 2 bases from J, with 13 bases in between. Looked up from germline, CDR1 is SQVTM and CDR2 is ANQGSEA. The chain's CDR3 is CSVAISRSTDTQYF. In DNA, the CDR3 is TGCAGCGTTGCAATCAGTCGTTCCACAGATACGCAGTATTTT.

Comment on this clonotype: A much larger clone lies a single base off, so this may be a read error. V usage is TRBV2 and J usage is TRBJ2-2, with no clear D. Germline lookup yields CDR1 SNHLY and CDR2 FYNNEI. CDR3 length: 13 amino acids. Here the CDR3 reads CASSIRNTVELFF. DNA for the CDR3: TGTGCCAGCAGTATTCGAAACACCGTGGAGCTGTTTTTT.

This clonotype was seen a handful of times. This chain connects TRBV5-1 to TRBJ2-3; D is possibly TRBD2 (6 bases). V was trimmed by 4 bases and J by 2 bases, leaving 11 bases between them. The CDR3 covers 14 residues. The germline V gene encodes CDR1 SGHRS and CDR2 YFSETQ. CDR3 sequence: CASSRDSATDTQYF. CDR3 DNA sequence: TGCGCCAGCAGCCGGGACTCTGCCACAGATACGCAGTATTTT.

This clonotype was counted ten times or more. V usage is TRBV15 and J usage is TRBJ1-1, with 9 positions matching TRBD1. With V trimmed by 1 base and J by 4 bases, 4 bases remained unmatched. The CDR3 has 15 amino acids. Germline loops: CDR1 LNHNV, CDR2 YYDKDF (reference sequence). CDR3 sequence: CATSRAGQGGTEAFF. DNA for the CDR3: TGTGCCACCAGCAGAGCGGGACAGGGAGGCACTGAAGCTTTCTTT.

This clonotype was seen ten or more times. The chain couples TRBV5-1 to TRBJ1-2; TRBD1 matches 10 bases. Germline CDR1 and CDR2: SGHRS and YFSETQ. This CDR3 comprises 13 residues. The CDR3 nucleotides are TGCGCGAGCCAGACAGGGGGCGACTATGGCTACACCTTC. Translation gives CASQTGGDYGYTF. Filled out from reference TRBV5-1 and TRBJ1-2, the complete variable domain reads KAGVTQTPRYLIKTRGQQVTLSCSPISGHRSVSWYQQTPGQGLQFLFEYFSETQRNKGNFPGRFSGRQFSNSRSEMNVSTLELGDSALYLCASQTGGDYGYTFGSGTRLTVV.

There are many counts of this clonotype. The CDR3 sequence: CASSLRETNYGYTF. DNA for the CDR3: TGTGCCAGCAGCTTAAGGGAAACTAACTATGGCTACACCTTC. The J gene is TRBJ1-2, the V gene TRBV5-8; D not certain. Germline V gene data show CDR1 as SGHTS and CDR2 as YDEGEE. The CDR3 extends over 14 amino acids. V was clipped by 2 bases and J by 0 bases, with 8 bases between them.

This clonotype was counted many times. This chain connects TRBV15 to TRBJ2-7; perhaps D is TRBD1 or TRBD2 (5 bases each). CDR1 and CDR2 (germline): LNHNV, YYDKDF (reference sequence). Trimming shortened V by 1 base and J by 12 bases, and 16 bases separated the two germline ends. The CDR3 is 13 residues long. CDR3 amino acids: CATSRVYEGQPYF. The DNA for the CDR3 is TGTGCCACCAGCAGAGTTTATGAGGGGCAGCCGTACTTC.

This rearrangement joins TRBV20-1 to TRBJ2-3; 11 positions agree with TRBD2. Germline CDR1 and CDR2: DFQATT and SNEGSKA (reference sequence). This CDR3 is 16 amino acids long. Trimming took 6 bases from V and 0 from J; bases not matched to a gene: 8. CDR3 residues: CSATARLAGSTDTQYF. The CDR3 nucleotides read TGCAGTGCAACGGCTCGACTAGCGGGAAGCACAGATACGCAGTATTTT.